Listed below are T cell receptor beta chains from one sample, sequenced in a study of metastatic and nonmetastatic thyroid tumors. Through MiXCR, TCRdb re-clonotyped the PCR reads. The table has more than 40,000 clones, 25% to 30% seen once; the top ten hold 9.5% to 10%. The sequencing input was blood. The origin of the receptors is a male donor with papillary thyroid cancer or a benign thyroid nodule (not recorded which). Some clones in this sample may be carry-over from other donors' samples. Each CDR3 is given with its conserved first and last residue. The order of the fields is J gene, clone size, V gene, D gene, CDR3 DNA, CDR3 protein. The D gene is left open where the match is weak. Not every row has a clone size; where given, it reads once, few, many or a size class.

j_call: TRBJ1-3; clone_size: many; v_call: TRBV3-1; d_call: .; cdr3_nt: TGTGCCAGCAGTCAAGGGACAAACTCTGGAAACACCATATATTTT; cdr3_aa: CASSQGTNSGNTIYF
j_call: TRBJ2-7; clone_size: .; v_call: TRBV14; d_call: TRBD2; cdr3_nt: TGTGCCAGCAGCCAAGGTGGGGCGGGGGTTTACGAGCAGTACTTC; cdr3_aa: CASSQGGAGVYEQYF
j_call: TRBJ2-3; clone_size: many; v_call: TRBV18; d_call: .; cdr3_nt: TGTGCCAGCTCACCACCGATACTGACAGATACGCAGTATTTT; cdr3_aa: CASSPPILTDTQYF
j_call: TRBJ2-1; clone_size: .; v_call: TRBV13; d_call: TRBD1; cdr3_nt: TGTGCCGTCAGCCTAGGACAGGGTCAGTTCTTC; cdr3_aa: CAVSLGQGQFF
j_call: TRBJ2-5; clone_size: many; v_call: TRBV20-1; d_call: TRBD2; cdr3_nt: TGCAGTGCAATGAGCGGGGGCCAGGGGGAGACCCAGTACTTC; cdr3_aa: CSAMSGGQGETQYF
j_call: TRBJ2-5; clone_size: many; v_call: TRBV7-3; d_call: .; cdr3_nt: TGTGCCAGCAGCTTATCCCGCCAAGAGACCCAGTACTTC; cdr3_aa: CASSLSRQETQYF
j_call: TRBJ2-5; clone_size: few; v_call: TRBV6-1; d_call: .; cdr3_nt: TGTGCCAGCAGGGTACAGGTGACCCAAGAGACCCAGTACTTC; cdr3_aa: CASRVQVTQETQYF
j_call: TRBJ1-1; clone_size: few; v_call: TRBV27; d_call: .; cdr3_nt: TGTGCCAGCAGTTTTTCAGGGAGGGGCACTGAAGCTTTCTTT; cdr3_aa: CASSFSGRGTEAFF
j_call: TRBJ2-2; clone_size: .; v_call: TRBV20-1; d_call: .; cdr3_nt: TGCAGTGCGATAGACGTTAACACCGGGGAGCTGTTTTTT; cdr3_aa: CSAIDVNTGELFF
j_call: TRBJ2-5; clone_size: many; v_call: TRBV11-3; d_call: .; cdr3_nt: TGTGCCAGCAGCCGACAGCAAGAGACCCAGTACTTC; cdr3_aa: CASSRQQETQYF
j_call: TRBJ1-2; clone_size: many; v_call: TRBV19; d_call: TRBD1; cdr3_nt: TGTGCCAGTAGTTCCGGGTCGCTTCAGGGGGCTAACTATGGCTACACCTTC; cdr3_aa: CASSSGSLQGANYGYTF
j_call: TRBJ2-3; clone_size: .; v_call: TRBV5-1; d_call: .; cdr3_nt: TGCGCCAGCAGCTCAGTGAGTGATACGCAGTATTTT; cdr3_aa: CASSSVSDTQYF
j_call: TRBJ2-7; clone_size: .; v_call: TRBV3-1; d_call: .; cdr3_nt: TGTGCCAGCAGCCTCCGGGAGTGGGCCACCTCCGAGCAGAACTTC; cdr3_aa: CASSLREWATSEQNF
j_call: TRBJ2-7; clone_size: .; v_call: TRBV7-3; d_call: TRBD1; cdr3_nt: TGTGCCAGCAGCTTAAAACAGGGGGCAGAGTACGAGCAGTACTTC; cdr3_aa: CASSLKQGAEYEQYF
j_call: TRBJ2-7; clone_size: many; v_call: TRBV3-1; d_call: .; cdr3_nt: TGTGCCAGCAGCCAAGGCCCAGGAAACTACGAGCAGTACTTC; cdr3_aa: CASSQGPGNYEQYF
j_call: TRBJ1-1; clone_size: .; v_call: TRBV6-5; d_call: .; cdr3_nt: TGTGCCAGCAGTTACACCCCGGGGAGGTCAGCCTTGAACACTGAAGCTTTCTTT; cdr3_aa: CASSYTPGRSALNTEAFF
j_call: TRBJ2-3; clone_size: .; v_call: TRBV20-1; d_call: TRBD2; cdr3_nt: TGCAGTGCTAGGGGGCGATGGGGGACTAGTAGCACAGATACGCAGTATTTT; cdr3_aa: CSARGRWGTSSTDTQYF
j_call: TRBJ2-3; clone_size: many; v_call: TRBV12-3/TRBV12-4; d_call: .; cdr3_nt: TGTGCCAGCAAAACAAGGGGAGCCCCTAGCACAGATACGCAGTATTTT; cdr3_aa: CASKTRGAPSTDTQYF
j_call: TRBJ2-5; clone_size: few; v_call: TRBV6-1; d_call: .; cdr3_nt: TGTGCCAGCAGCCTATTTCCAGGGTACCAAGAGACCCACTACTTC; cdr3_aa: CASSLFPGYQETHYF
j_call: TRBJ1-2; clone_size: .; v_call: TRBV11-3; d_call: .; cdr3_nt: TGTGCCAGCAGCCGGTCCTTGGGCCCCGGTGGGGATGGCTACACCTTC; cdr3_aa: CASSRSLGPGGDGYTF
j_call: TRBJ2-1; clone_size: many; v_call: TRBV12-3/TRBV12-4; d_call: .; cdr3_nt: TGTGCCAGCAGTTTCTTTGGCAGCCACAATGAGCAGTTCTTC; cdr3_aa: CASSFFGSHNEQFF
j_call: TRBJ1-4; clone_size: .; v_call: TRBV6-1; d_call: TRBD1; cdr3_nt: TGTGCCAGCAGTTCATCGGACAGGGATTGGGGAAATGAAAAACTGTTTTTT; cdr3_aa: CASSSSDRDWGNEKLFF
j_call: TRBJ2-5; clone_size: few; v_call: TRBV5-4; d_call: .; cdr3_nt: TGTGCCAGCAGCTTAGCGGCAGGGCTCCAAGAGACCCAGTACTTC; cdr3_aa: CASSLAAGLQETQYF
j_call: TRBJ2-7; clone_size: .; v_call: TRBV6-1; d_call: .; cdr3_nt: TGTGCCAGCAGTCCGGACGGGACCTACGAGCAGTACTTC; cdr3_aa: CASSPDGTYEQYF
j_call: TRBJ1-2; clone_size: .; v_call: TRBV30; d_call: .; cdr3_nt: TGTGCCTGGAGTTTGGGGATCAACTATGGCTACACCTTC; cdr3_aa: CAWSLGINYGYTF
j_call: TRBJ1-1; clone_size: .; v_call: TRBV20-1; d_call: .; cdr3_nt: TGCAGTGCTTATATCTCCTCCGGGGCGTCCCACTCTGAAGCTTTCTTT; cdr3_aa: CSAYISSGASHSEAFF
j_call: TRBJ1-1; clone_size: few; v_call: TRBV12-3/TRBV12-4; d_call: .; cdr3_nt: TGCGCCAGCACCCCTGCAGGGGCGCCTCACACTAAAGCTTTCTTT; cdr3_aa: CASTPAGAPHTKAFF
j_call: TRBJ2-3; clone_size: few; v_call: TRBV6-1; d_call: .; cdr3_nt: TGTGCCAGCAGTGACGGTGATGCAGATACGCAGTATTTT; cdr3_aa: CASSDGDADTQYF
j_call: TRBJ2-1; clone_size: few; v_call: TRBV6-1; d_call: .; cdr3_nt: TGTGCCAGCAGTGATGATCAGCGCCAAAATAGGGATGAGCAGTTCTTC; cdr3_aa: CASSDDQRQNRDEQFF
j_call: TRBJ2-3; clone_size: many; v_call: TRBV7-3; d_call: .; cdr3_nt: TGTGCCAGCAGCTTTTCCACGACAGATACGCAGTATTTT; cdr3_aa: CASSFSTTDTQYF
j_call: TRBJ1-5; clone_size: .; v_call: TRBV7-2; d_call: .; cdr3_nt: TGTGCCAGCAGCTTAGGGGGCCTTAGCAATCAGCCCCAGCATTTT; cdr3_aa: CASSLGGLSNQPQHF
j_call: TRBJ1-2; clone_size: many; v_call: TRBV27; d_call: .; cdr3_nt: TGTGCCAGCAGTTTAGACCCTAACTATGGCTACACCTTC; cdr3_aa: CASSLDPNYGYTF
j_call: TRBJ2-1; clone_size: .; v_call: TRBV20-1; d_call: .; cdr3_nt: TGCAGTGCTAACGGGTTAGGCGGCAATTCCTACAATGAGCAGTTCTTC; cdr3_aa: CSANGLGGNSYNEQFF
j_call: TRBJ1-6; clone_size: .; v_call: TRBV9; d_call: .; cdr3_nt: TGTGCCAGCAGCGTCGAAGGTGCAGGGGTGTCACCCCTCCACTTT; cdr3_aa: CASSVEGAGVSPLHF
j_call: TRBJ1-5; clone_size: few; v_call: TRBV4-1; d_call: TRBD1; cdr3_nt: TGCGCCAGCAGCGCCGGGGACAGGGGAATTCAGCCCCAGCATTTT; cdr3_aa: CASSAGDRGIQPQHF
j_call: TRBJ1-2; clone_size: .; v_call: TRBV6-1; d_call: TRBD1; cdr3_nt: TGTGCCAGCAGTAGACAGGGTCTCGTATATGGCTACACCTTC; cdr3_aa: CASSRQGLVYGYTF
j_call: TRBJ2-2; clone_size: many; v_call: TRBV30; d_call: TRBD1; cdr3_nt: TGTGCCTGGAGTGAGTCACAGGGGTACACCGGGGAGCTGTTTTTT; cdr3_aa: CAWSESQGYTGELFF
j_call: TRBJ1-3; clone_size: many; v_call: TRBV5-3; d_call: .; cdr3_nt: TGTGCCAGTAGGCGCGGGGACACCTCTGGAAACACCATATATTTT; cdr3_aa: CASRRGDTSGNTIYF
j_call: TRBJ2-3; clone_size: few; v_call: TRBV2; d_call: .; cdr3_nt: TGTGCCAGCAGTGTAGACATACTTAGCACAGATACGCAGTATTTT; cdr3_aa: CASSVDILSTDTQYF
j_call: TRBJ1-5; clone_size: few; v_call: TRBV20-1; d_call: .; cdr3_nt: TGCAGTGCTAGAGATCGTTTGGGCGGAGGTCAGCCCAAGAATTTT; cdr3_aa: CSARDRLGGGQPKNF
j_call: TRBJ2-7; clone_size: .; v_call: TRBV20-1; d_call: .; cdr3_nt: TGCAGTGCTACAAGACAGCCTTCCTCCTACGAGCAGTACTTC; cdr3_aa: CSATRQPSSYEQYF
j_call: TRBJ2-3; clone_size: many; v_call: TRBV6-6; d_call: TRBD2; cdr3_nt: TGTGCCAGCAGTTACACAGCGGGGGGGCCGAGAGATACGCAGTATTTT; cdr3_aa: CASSYTAGGPRDTQYF